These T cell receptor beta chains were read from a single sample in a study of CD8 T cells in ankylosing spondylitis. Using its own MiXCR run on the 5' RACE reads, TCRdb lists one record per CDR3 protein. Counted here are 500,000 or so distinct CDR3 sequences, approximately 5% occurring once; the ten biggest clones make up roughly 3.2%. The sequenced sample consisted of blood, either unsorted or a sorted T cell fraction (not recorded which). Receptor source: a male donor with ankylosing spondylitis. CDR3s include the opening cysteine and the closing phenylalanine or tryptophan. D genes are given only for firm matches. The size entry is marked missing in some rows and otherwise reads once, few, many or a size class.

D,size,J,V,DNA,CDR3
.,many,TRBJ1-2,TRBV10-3,TGTGCCATCAGTGGCGGACAGGGCTACACCTTC,CAISGGQGYTF
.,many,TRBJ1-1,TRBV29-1,TGCAGCGTATTAGACAGGGAAGCTTTCTTT,CSVLDREAFF
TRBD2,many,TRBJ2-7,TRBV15,TGTGCCACCAGCTCCCTTCTAGCGGGGGCTCTCTACGAGCAGTACTTC,CATSSLLAGALYEQYF
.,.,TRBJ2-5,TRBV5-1,TGCGCCAGCAGCTTGGATAGCAGGTTCCTCCAAGAGACCCAGTACTTC,CASSLDSRFLQETQYF
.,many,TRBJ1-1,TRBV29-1,TGCAGCGGGGGACAATACACTGAAGCTTTCTTT,CSGGQYTEAFF
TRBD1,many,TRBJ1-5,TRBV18,TGTGCCAGCTCCCCACAGGGGTTTGGGGATCAGCCCCAGCATTTT,CASSPQGFGDQPQHF
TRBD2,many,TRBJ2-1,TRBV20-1,TGCAGTGCTAGAGAACTTAGGGCTAGCGGGTACAATGAGCAGTTCTTC,CSARELRASGYNEQFF
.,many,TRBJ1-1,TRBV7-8,TGTGCCAGCAGCCGGACAGTGGAGACTGAAGCTTTCTTT,CASSRTVETEAFF
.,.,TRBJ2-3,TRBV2,TGTGCCAGCAGTGTAGACAGGCGAACAGATACGCAGTATTTT,CASSVDRRTDTQYF
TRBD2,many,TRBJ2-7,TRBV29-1,TGCAGCGTTCGGACCGGGACTACCTACGAGCAGTACTTC,CSVRTGTTYEQYF
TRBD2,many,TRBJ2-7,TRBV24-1,TGTGCCACCAGTGGTGGGGGACTAGCGGGAAACTACGAGCAGTACTTC,CATSGGGLAGNYEQYF
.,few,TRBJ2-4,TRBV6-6,TGTGCCAGCAGCCGCGACACGATTGACATTCAGTACTTC,CASSRDTIDIQYF
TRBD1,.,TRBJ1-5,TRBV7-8,TGTGCCAGCAGCTTAGGGCACAGGGGGCTCGGCGATCAGCCCCAGCATTTT,CASSLGHRGLGDQPQHF
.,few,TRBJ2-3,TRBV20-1,TGCAGTGCTACAAACGCGGACACAGGCACAGATACGCAGTATTTT,CSATNADTGTDTQYF
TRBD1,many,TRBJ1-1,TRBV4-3,TGCGCCAGCAGCCAAGATCGGCCCAGGGGGCTTGAGGGCAACACTGAAGCTTTCTTT,CASSQDRPRGLEGNTEAFF
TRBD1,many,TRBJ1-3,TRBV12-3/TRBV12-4,TGTGCCAGCAGCAGACAGGGGTCCTTCTTAAACACCATATATTTT,CASSRQGSFLNTIYF
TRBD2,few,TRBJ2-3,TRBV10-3,TGTGCCATCAGTGAGTGGGAGGGCATAGGCACAGATACGCAGTATTTT,CAISEWEGIGTDTQYF
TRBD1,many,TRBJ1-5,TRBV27,TGTGCCAGCAGTTACAGGGGGGGCAATCAGCCCCAGCATTTT,CASSYRGGNQPQHF
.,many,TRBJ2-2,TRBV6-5,TGTGCCAGCAGTTACTCGTTGACAGACCTCACCGGGGAGCTGTTTTTT,CASSYSLTDLTGELFF
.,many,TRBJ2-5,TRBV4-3,TGCGCCAGCAGCCGTACATCCGGGAACCTCCAAGAGACCCAGTACTTC,CASSRTSGNLQETQYF
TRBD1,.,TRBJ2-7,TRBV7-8,TGTGCCAGCAGCGTCACCGGGACAGGGTTCATGGCCGCCTACGAGCAGTACTTC,CASSVTGTGFMAAYEQYF
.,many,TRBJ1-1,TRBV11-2,TGTGCCAGCAGCTCCCCCGCAGGGGCGAACACTGAAGCTTTCTTT,CASSSPAGANTEAFF
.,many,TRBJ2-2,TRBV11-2,TGTGCCAGCAGCTTAGGGGCGGATTGGGTCAGCGGGGAGCTGTTTTTT,CASSLGADWVSGELFF
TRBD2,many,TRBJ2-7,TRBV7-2,TGTGCCAGCAGCTTATATCCAGCGGGATTAAGACACGAGCAGTACTTC,CASSLYPAGLRHEQYF
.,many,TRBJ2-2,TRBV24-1,TGTGCCACCAGTGATTTCAACAGGGAGAACACCGGGGAGCTGTTTTTT,CATSDFNRENTGELFF
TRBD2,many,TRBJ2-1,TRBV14,TGTGCCAGCAGCCAAGCCCTAACTAGCGACAATGAGCAGTTCTTC,CASSQALTSDNEQFF
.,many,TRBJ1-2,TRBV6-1,TGTGCCAGCAGGCTCGGGGTTCATGGTGGCTACACCTTC,CASRLGVHGGYTF
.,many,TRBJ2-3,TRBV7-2,TGTGCCAGCAAGCCGGGTCTTAGCACAGATACGCAGTATTTT,CASKPGLSTDTQYF
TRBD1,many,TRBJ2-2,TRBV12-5,TGTGCTAGTGGTTTGGTACGAGGACAGGGTAAAACCGGGGAGCTGTTTTTT,CASGLVRGQGKTGELFF
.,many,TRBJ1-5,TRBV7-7,TGTGCTAGCGGGGAACAGTCGAATCAGCCCCAGCATTTT,CASGEQSNQPQHF
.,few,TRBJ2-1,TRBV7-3,TGTGCCAGCAGCTTAAATCGGGGAGGTGAGCAGTTCTTC,CASSLNRGGEQFF
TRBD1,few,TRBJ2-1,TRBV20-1,TGCAGTGCTAGAGATCGTAGGACAGGGAACAATGAGCAGTTCTTC,CSARDRRTGNNEQFF
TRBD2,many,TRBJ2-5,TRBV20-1,TGCAGTGCTAGTAGGGACTACCGTATAAGCCTCCAAGAGACCCAGTACTTC,CSASRDYRISLQETQYF
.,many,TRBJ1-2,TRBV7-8,TGTGCCAGCAGCTTAGCGTGGCTACGGGGGGTCGGCTATGGCTACACCTTC,CASSLAWLRGVGYGYTF
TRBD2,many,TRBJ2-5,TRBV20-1,TGCAGTGCAACTAGCGGAGGACAAGAGACCCAGTACTTC,CSATSGGQETQYF
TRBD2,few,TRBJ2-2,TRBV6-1,TGTGCCAGCAGTCCTCCGGCGGGGGATATCACCGGGGAGCTGTTTTTT,CASSPPAGDITGELFF
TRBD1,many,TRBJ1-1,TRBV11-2,TGTGCCAGCAGCTTAAATCAGGGGGAAGCGAACACTGAAGCTTTCTTT,CASSLNQGEANTEAFF
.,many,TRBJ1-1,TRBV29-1,TGCAGCGCCCTGGGGGACTGGCGAAACACTGAAGCTTTCTTT,CSALGDWRNTEAFF
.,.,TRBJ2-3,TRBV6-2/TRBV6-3,TGTGCCAGCAGTTACCCCGCGGACGGGAGTTATTGGGGCACAGATACGCAGTATTTT,CASSYPADGSYWGTDTQYF
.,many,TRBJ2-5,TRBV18,TGTGCCAGCTCACCACTTACAGGAGGGTCTGCAGAGACCCAGTACTTC,CASSPLTGGSAETQYF
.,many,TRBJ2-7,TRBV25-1,TGTGCCAGCAGTGACCATAGGGGGGCAGGAGACGAGCAGTACTTC,CASSDHRGAGDEQYF
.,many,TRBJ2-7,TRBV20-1,TGCAGTGCTAGAGGACGGACGTTCTACGAGCAGTACTTC,CSARGRTFYEQYF
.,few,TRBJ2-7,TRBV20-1,TGCAGTGCCCGCGACAGGATGCACGAGCAGTACTTC,CSARDRMHEQYF
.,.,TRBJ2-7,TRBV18,TGTGTCAGCTCACCTGTTCAGAACTCCTACGAGCAGTACTTC,CVSSPVQNSYEQYF
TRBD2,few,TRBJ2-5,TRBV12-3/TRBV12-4,TGTGCCAGCTGTCCGGAAACTAGGACTAGTTCATTAGGGACCCAGTACTTC,CASCPETRTSSLGTQYF
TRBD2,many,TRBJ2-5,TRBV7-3,TGTGCCAGCAGCTTAAACGGGGGGGAAGAGACCCAGTACTTC,CASSLNGGEETQYF
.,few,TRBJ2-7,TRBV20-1,TGCAGTGCTAGAGGCCCCCCAGACCTGAGCTACGAGCAGTACTTC,CSARGPPDLSYEQYF
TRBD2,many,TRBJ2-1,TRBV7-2,TGTGCCAGCAGCTCCTATAGCGGGAATGAGCAGTTCTTC,CASSSYSGNEQFF
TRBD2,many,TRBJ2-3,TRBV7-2,TGTGCCAGCAGCAAAGAGAGCGGGAGAGCGGATACGCAGTATTTT,CASSKESGRADTQYF
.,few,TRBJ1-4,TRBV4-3,TGCGCCAGCAGCCCCCGAGGTTTGAAATTTGGAAAACTGTTTTTT,CASSPRGLKFGKLFF
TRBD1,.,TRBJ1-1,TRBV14,TGTGCCAGCAGAGCCCGCGGGACAGAGAACACTGAAGCTTTCTTT,CASRARGTENTEAFF
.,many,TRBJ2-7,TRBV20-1,TGCAGTGCTAGAGATCTAACGGGGGCCTACGAGCAGTACTTC,CSARDLTGAYEQYF
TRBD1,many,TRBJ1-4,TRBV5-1,TGCGCCAGCAGTCCCCGGGACAGGCCCCCGAGAGGGCTGTTTTTT,CASSPRDRPPRGLFF
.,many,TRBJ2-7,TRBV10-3,TGTGCCATCAGTGAAACGGCGGACGGCGGCGAGCAGTACTTC,CAISETADGGEQYF